These 12 T cell receptor beta chains were sequenced from one sample in a study of response to subunit inactivated influenza vaccine. TCRdb analysed the RT-PCR reads with MiXCR anew, one entry per CDR3 protein. The sample includes approximately 200,000 distinct CDR3 sequences, 13% to 15% of them seen just once. The sequences come from CD8+ T cells sorted from PBMCs, collected roughly 5 days after vaccination. These TCRs come from a middle-aged man who received an inactivated influenza vaccine.

This chain joins TRBV10-3 and TRBJ1-1; 8 bases align to TRBD1. The ends lost 6 bases at V and 1 base at J; junction bases unmatched: 7. The CDR3 has 15 residues. Germline V gene lookup returns CDR1 ENHRY and CDR2 SYGVKD. The CDR3 DNA reads as TGTGCCATCAGGGGAGACAGGGGAAAGAACACTGAAGCTTTCTTT. It encodes CAIRGDRGKNTEAFF.

This clonotype was seen many times. This CDR3 reads CASSPPTGPEQYF. The CDR3 nucleotides read TGTGCCAGCAGCCCCCCGACAGGGCCCGAGCAGTACTTC. The V call is TRBV7-9, the J call TRBJ2-7; 7 nucleotides line up with TRBD1. This CDR3 has 13 amino acids. Germline V gene sequence: CDR1 SEHNR, CDR2 FQNEAQ (reference sequence). J gave up 6 bases and V 5 bases, and 7 bases lay outside the gene matches.

The genes are TRBV11-2 and TRBJ2-3; D is perhaps TRBD1 (5 bases). There are 18 residues in the CDR3. CDR1 and CDR2 (germline): SGHAT, FQNNGV. V lost 2 bases and J lost 0, with 18 bases in between. The CDR3 region has the DNA TGTGCCAGCAGCTTATTGGGCAGGGCGATGGCTAGCACAGATACGCAGTATTTT. It yields the protein CASSLLGRAMASTDTQYF.

In this sample, this clonotype turned up a few times. V usage is TRBV15 and J usage is TRBJ1-6; D call uncertain. CDR1 and CDR2 (germline): LNHNV, YYDKDF (reference sequence). Trimming took off 2 bases at V and 9 bases at J, with 5 bases between the two ends. The CDR3 has 12 residues. This CDR3 reads CATSRFPSPLHF. The CDR3 nucleotides are TGTGCCACCAGCAGATTCCCTTCACCCCTCCACTTT. The complete variable domain, with remaining parts taken from reference TRBV15 and TRBJ1-6, reads DAMVIQNPRYQVTQFGKPVTLSCSQTLNHNVMYWYQQKSSQAPKLLFHYYDKDFNNEADTPDNFQSRRPNTSFCFLDIRSPGLGDTAMYLCATSRFPSPLHFGNGTRLTVT.

V is TRBV28 and J is TRBJ2-3; D unresolved. Germline V gives CDR1 MDHEN, CDR2 SYDVKM. This CDR3 comprises 14 residues. Trimming stripped 3 bases from V and 2 bases from J, with 9 bases between. CDR3 DNA: TGTGCCAGCAGTTTTTTAGGAAACACAGATACGCAGTATTTT. Protein product: CASSFLGNTDTQYF.

This clonotype was counted between two and nine times. The CDR3 DNA reads as TGTGCCAGCAGCTTAAGACTAGCTATTGAGCAGTTCTTC. Encoded protein: CASSLRLAIEQFF. V usage is TRBV13 and J usage is TRBJ2-1, with 7 bases lining up with TRBD2. Germline-derived CDR1 and CDR2 are PRHDT and FYEKMQ (reference sequence). The junction had 4 bases not matched to a gene; V was cut back by 2 bases and J by 9 bases. The CDR3 covers 13 residues. Based on the CDR3 plus reference TRBV13 and TRBJ2-1, the full variable domain is AAGVIQSPRHLIKEKRETATLKCYPIPRHDTVYWYQQGPGQDPQFLISFYEKMQSDKGSIPDRFSAQQFSDYHSELNMSSLELGDSALYFCASSLRLAIEQFFGPGTRLTVL.

This clonotype was counted many times. This chain joins TRBV11-2 and TRBJ2-1; the D gene could be TRBD1 or TRBD2 (5 bases each). The CDR3 covers 15 residues. Germline V CDR1 and CDR2: SGHAT, FQNNGV. V shed 1 base and J shed 0 bases, with 7 bases lying between them. CDR3 coding DNA: TGTGCCAGCAGCTTAGGGGGGAACTCCTACAATGAGCAGTTCTTC. It specifies CASSLGGNSYNEQFF.

The CDR3 DNA is TGTGCCAGCAGCTCACCCTGGGCGGACGGGGAGCTGTTTTTT. As protein: CASSSPWADGELFF. V usage is TRBV11-3 and J usage is TRBJ2-2; no reliable D call. V lost 4 bases and J lost 7, with 13 bases in between. The CDR3 is made up of 14 amino acids. CDR1 is SGHNT and CDR2 is YENEEA in the germline V gene.

This clonotype was seen ten or more times. The rearrangement uses TRBV12-3 or TRBV12-4 and TRBJ2-1, with 12 bases identical to TRBD2. V dropped 2 bases and J dropped 6; count of bases not matched to a gene: 5. CDR3 length: 16 residues. Written as DNA, the CDR3 is TGTGCCAGCAGTTTAACTAGCGGGGGGCTTCGCAATGAGCAGTTCTTC. Encoded protein: CASSLTSGGLRNEQFF.

V gene TRBV12-3 or TRBV12-4 combines with J gene TRBJ2-7; TRBD2 might be the D (5 bases). The CDR3 is 14 amino acids. V was clipped by 8 bases and J by 2 bases, with 16 bases between them. This CDR3 reads CASHKGAETYEQYF. For the CDR3, the DNA is TGTGCCAGCCACAAGGGAGCAGAAACCTACGAGCAGTACTTC.

This clonotype was counted only a few times. CDR3: CASSLRGGPGTEAFF. The DNA for the CDR3 is TGCGCCAGCAGCTTAAGAGGTGGACCAGGCACTGAAGCTTTCTTT. The chain is built from TRBV5-1 and TRBJ1-1, with D hard to call. The V and J ends lost 2 bases and 4 bases respectively, with 15 bases between them. Germline V gives CDR1 SGHRS, CDR2 YFSETQ. CDR3 length: 15 residues.

This clonotype was seen many times. The chain couples TRBV5-1 to TRBJ2-7, with TRBD2 matching 11 bases. Germline V lookup: CDR1 SGHRS, CDR2 YFSETQ. The CDR3 is 15 amino acids. After removal of 2 bases from V and 5 bases from J, the junction contained 6 bases not matched to a gene. CDR3 coding DNA: TGCGCCAGCAGCTTCGGGCTAGCGGGAGGCAACGAGCAGTACTTC. As protein: CASSFGLAGGNEQYF.